This TCR beta chain derives from a study of CD8+ T cells in alopecia areata. Background on the study: The authors scored treated patients' severity by affected scalp percentage.

Study-level results: Significant decreases in scalp clonality and expanded CD8+ clones followed tofacitinib treatment. Alphabeta T cells residing in normal skin are also sequenced in scalp samples.

Following RNA extraction, reverse transcription yielded cDNA that acted as the sequencing template. Profiled with immunoSEQ multiplex PCR; TCRdb holds only in-frame clones, not every one. The table records about 140,000 clones, around 82% of them present only once. Indicated treatment: oral pan-JAK inhibitor, 5-10 mg twice daily. The CDR3 is made up of 15 amino acids. Trimming cost V 0 bases and J 2 bases; bases outside gene matches: 0. Germline lookup yields CDR1 SGHTA and CDR2 FQGNSA. Comments on this clone: Its antigen is unidentified.

The V gene is TRBV7-2, the J gene TRBJ2-5; 10 bases are a match to TRBD2. Specimen: CD8+ T cells sorted from blood, collected at week 4, from a patient treated with tofacitinib. The TCR sequence derives from a human donor with alopecia areata. CDR3 coding DNA: TGTGCCAGCAGCTTAGCACTAGCGGGACAAGAGACCCAGTACTTC. It codes for CASSLALAGQETQYF.